The rows below give T cell receptor beta chains drawn from one sample of a study of early T cells in non-severe SARS-CoV-2 infection. TCRdb re-called the 5' RACE reads through MiXCR, storing one row per CDR3 protein. Among under 65,000 distinct CDR3 sequences listed, about 12% were seen once. The sequencing input was whole blood. These receptor sequences come from an adult who was a healthcare worker with PCR-confirmed SARS-CoV-2 infection or an uninfected control (not recorded which). Both conserved end residues are part of each CDR3. A D gene is named only where the DNA matches it firmly. Not every row has a clone size; where given, it reads once, few, many or a size class.

CASSPRSGGAAQSDEQFF	TGTGCCAGCAGCCCTAGGTCCGGGGGGGCCGCTCAGAGCGATGAGCAGTTCTTC	many	TRBJ2-1	TRBD2	TRBV7-9
CASSQGGLAGTDTQYF	TGTGCCAGCAGTCAAGGTGGCCTAGCGGGCACAGATACGCAGTATTTT	many	TRBJ2-3	TRBD2	TRBV11-2
CATSRDLPPHEKLFF	TGTGCCACCAGCAGAGATCTCCCACCTCATGAAAAACTGTTTTTT	few	TRBJ1-4	.	TRBV15
CASRSLTVGEQYF	TGTGCCAGCCGAAGCCTTACCGTCGGCGAGCAGTACTTC	.	TRBJ2-7	.	TRBV5-4
CASSFFGVNTGELFF	TGTGCCAGCAGTTTCTTTGGGGTGAACACCGGGGAGCTGTTTTTT	.	TRBJ2-2	.	TRBV7-9
CASSLGWAGNNEQFF	TGTGCCAGCAGCTTAGGGTGGGCGGGCAACAATGAGCAGTTCTTC	few	TRBJ2-1	.	TRBV7-2
CASSRTGGNQPQHF	TGTGCCAGCAGTAGGACAGGGGGGAATCAGCCCCAGCATTTT	many	TRBJ1-5	TRBD1	TRBV7-6
CASSKGDTLEPENTEAFF	TGTGCCAGCAGCAAAGGGGACACTCTCGAACCCGAGAACACTGAAGCTTTCTTT	few	TRBJ1-1	.	TRBV21-1
CASSPSGTGGRGYTF	TGTGCCAGCAGTCCCTCCGGGACAGGGGGACGAGGCTACACCTTC	many	TRBJ1-2	TRBD1	TRBV12-3/TRBV12-4
CASSLEVLTGGETQYF	TGCGCCAGCAGCTTGGAGGTTCTAACAGGAGGGGAGACCCAGTACTTC	many	TRBJ2-5	.	TRBV5-1
CASSDWGQGDTEAFF	TGTGCCAGCAGTGACTGGGGACAGGGGGACACTGAAGCTTTCTTT	many	TRBJ1-1	TRBD1	TRBV6-6
CASRGYGRLQETQYF	TGCGCCAGCAGGGGATACGGACGGCTCCAAGAGACCCAGTACTTC	many	TRBJ2-5	.	TRBV5-1
CASSDTPYRVGIYGYTF	TGTGCCAGCAGTGATACTCCGTACAGGGTGGGAATTTATGGCTACACCTTC	.	TRBJ1-2	.	TRBV6-1
CASSLVSGGDTQYF	TGCGCCAGCAGCTTGGTTAGCGGGGGAGATACGCAGTATTTT	.	TRBJ2-3	TRBD2	TRBV5-1
CASSQDPGPNTGELFF	TGCGCCAGCAGCCAAGACCCGGGGCCGAACACCGGGGAGCTGTTTTTT	few	TRBJ2-2	.	TRBV4-3
CAWNGLRLTGELFF	TGTGCCTGGAATGGGTTACGTCTCACCGGGGAGCTGTTTTTT	few	TRBJ2-2	.	TRBV30
CASSFQGRGTEAFF	TGTGCCAGCAGCTTCCAGGGGAGAGGGACTGAAGCTTTCTTT	.	TRBJ1-1	.	TRBV11-2
CASSLSKAGGQETQYF	TGTGCCAGCAGCCTATCCAAAGCCGGGGGCCAAGAGACCCAGTACTTC	.	TRBJ2-5	.	TRBV3-1
CASSYGGGGTETQYF	TGTGCCAGCAGTTACGGAGGGGGCGGTACAGAGACCCAGTACTTC	many	TRBJ2-5	.	TRBV6-2/TRBV6-3
CASNEVHGYTF	TGTGCCAGCAACGAGGTCCATGGCTACACCTTC	few	TRBJ1-2	.	TRBV6-1
CASSLGEKGSGTQYF	TGTGCCAGCAGTCTTGGAGAGAAGGGGAGCGGTACGCAGTATTTT	.	TRBJ2-3	.	TRBV12-3/TRBV12-4
CASSPGTRFEAFF	TGTGCCAGCAGCCCCGGGACAAGGTTTGAAGCTTTCTTT	.	TRBJ1-1	.	TRBV7-6
CASSDSGLASPYEQYF	TGTGCCAGCAGTGACTCGGGACTAGCCAGTCCCTACGAGCAGTACTTC	.	TRBJ2-7	TRBD2	TRBV6-1
CASSRGEGQLNTEAFF	TGTGCCAGCAGCAGGGGGGAGGGACAGCTGAACACTGAAGCTTTCTTT	.	TRBJ1-1	TRBD1	TRBV11-2
CASSSRGVGTEAFF	TGTGCCAGCAGTTCGAGGGGGGTGGGCACTGAAGCTTTCTTT	few	TRBJ1-1	.	TRBV28
CASSFAQGPDYEQYF	TGCGCCAGCAGCTTTGCACAGGGACCCGACTACGAGCAGTACTTC	.	TRBJ2-7	.	TRBV5-1
CASSIDRRQGANNYGYTF	TGTGCCAGTAGTATAGATCGGAGACAGGGGGCTAATAACTATGGCTACACCTTC	.	TRBJ1-2	TRBD1	TRBV19
CASSFFRGEGTDTQYF	TGTGCCAGCAGCTTCTTCAGAGGGGAGGGCACAGATACGCAGTATTTT	many	TRBJ2-3	.	TRBV7-2
CASSATGDTDTQYF	TGTGCCAGCAGTGCAACAGGGGACACAGATACGCAGTATTTT	many	TRBJ2-3	TRBD1	TRBV6-2/TRBV6-3